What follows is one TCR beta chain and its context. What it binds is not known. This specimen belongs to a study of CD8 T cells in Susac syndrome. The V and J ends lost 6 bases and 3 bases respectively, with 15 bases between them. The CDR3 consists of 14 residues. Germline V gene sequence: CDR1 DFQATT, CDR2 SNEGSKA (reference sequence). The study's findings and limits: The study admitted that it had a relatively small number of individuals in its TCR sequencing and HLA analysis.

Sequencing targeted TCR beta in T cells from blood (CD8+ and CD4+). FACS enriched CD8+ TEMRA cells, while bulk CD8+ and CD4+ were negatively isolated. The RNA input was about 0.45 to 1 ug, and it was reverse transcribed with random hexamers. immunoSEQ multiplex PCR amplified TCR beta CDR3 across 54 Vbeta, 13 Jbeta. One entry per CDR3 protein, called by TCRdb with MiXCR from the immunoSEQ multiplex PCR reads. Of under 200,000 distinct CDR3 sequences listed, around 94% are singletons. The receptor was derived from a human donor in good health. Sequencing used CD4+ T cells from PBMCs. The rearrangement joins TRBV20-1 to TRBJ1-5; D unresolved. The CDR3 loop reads CSAIGLDDNQPQHF. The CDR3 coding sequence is TGCAGTGCGATAGGACTGGATGACAATCAGCCCCAGCATTTT.